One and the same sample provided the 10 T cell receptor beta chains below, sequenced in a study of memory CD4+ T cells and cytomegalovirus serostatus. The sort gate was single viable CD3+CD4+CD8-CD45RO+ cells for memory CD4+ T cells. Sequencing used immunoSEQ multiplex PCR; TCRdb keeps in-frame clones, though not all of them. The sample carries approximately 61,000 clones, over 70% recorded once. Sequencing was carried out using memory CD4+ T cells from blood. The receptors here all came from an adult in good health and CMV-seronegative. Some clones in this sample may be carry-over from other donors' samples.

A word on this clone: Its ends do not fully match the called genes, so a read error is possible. As DNA, the CDR3 is TGTGCTAGCAGCTCCCGACAGGGAACGCCCCAGCATTTT. Translated, it gives CASSSRQGTPQHF. V is TRBV7-7 and J is TRBJ1-5; 7 positions agree with TRBD1. Germline-derived CDR1 and CDR2 are SSHAT and FNYEAQ (reference sequence). This CDR3 is 13 amino acids long.

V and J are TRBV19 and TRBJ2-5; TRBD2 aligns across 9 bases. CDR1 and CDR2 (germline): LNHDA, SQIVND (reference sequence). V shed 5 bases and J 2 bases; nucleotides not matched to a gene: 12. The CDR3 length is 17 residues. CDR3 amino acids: CASSSLAGKGAQETQYF. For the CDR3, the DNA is TGTGCCAGTAGTTCCCTAGCGGGAAAAGGGGCTCAAGAGACCCAGTACTTC.

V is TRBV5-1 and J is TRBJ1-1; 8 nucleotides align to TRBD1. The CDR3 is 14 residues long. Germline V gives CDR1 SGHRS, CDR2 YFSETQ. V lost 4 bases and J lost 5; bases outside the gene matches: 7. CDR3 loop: CASSLGQGLTEAFF. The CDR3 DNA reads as TGCGCCAGCAGCCTTGGACAGGGTCTAACTGAAGCTTTCTTT.

The DNA for the CDR3 is TGTGCCAGCAGCTTACGACAGGTTAACTATGGCTACACCTTC. It translates to CASSLRQVNYGYTF. The chain carries TRBV5-4 and TRBJ1-2, with D tentatively TRBD1 (6 bases). CDR1 is SGHNT, CDR2 YYREEE, per germline (reference sequence). V lost 2 bases and J lost 1, with 9 bases in between. There are 14 residues in the CDR3.

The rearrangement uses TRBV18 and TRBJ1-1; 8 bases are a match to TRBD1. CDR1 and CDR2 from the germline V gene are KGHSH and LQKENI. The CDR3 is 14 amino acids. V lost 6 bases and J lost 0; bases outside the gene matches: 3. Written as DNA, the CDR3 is TGTGCCAGCTCCCGGGACAGGTTGAACACTGAAGCTTTCTTT. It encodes CASSRDRLNTEAFF. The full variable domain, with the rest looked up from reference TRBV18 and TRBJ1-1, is NAGVMQNPRHLVRRRGQEARLRCSPMKGHSHVYWYRQLPEEGLKFMVYLQKENIIDESGMPKERFSAEFPKEGPSILRIQQVVRGDSAAYFCASSRDRLNTEAFFGQGTRLTVV.

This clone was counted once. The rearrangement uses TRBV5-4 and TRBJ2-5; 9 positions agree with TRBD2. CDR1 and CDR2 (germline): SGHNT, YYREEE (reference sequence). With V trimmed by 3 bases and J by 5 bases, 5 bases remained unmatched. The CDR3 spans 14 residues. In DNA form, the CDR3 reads TGTGCCAGCAGCTCAGTGGCGGGAGGGGAGACCCAGTACTTC. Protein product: CASSSVAGGETQYF.

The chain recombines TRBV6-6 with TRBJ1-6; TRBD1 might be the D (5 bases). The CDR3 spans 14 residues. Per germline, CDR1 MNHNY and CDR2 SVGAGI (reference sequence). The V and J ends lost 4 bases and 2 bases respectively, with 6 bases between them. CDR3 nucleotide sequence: TGTGCCAGCAGTTGGGACCCCTATAATTCACCCCTCCACTTT. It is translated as CASSWDPYNSPLHF.

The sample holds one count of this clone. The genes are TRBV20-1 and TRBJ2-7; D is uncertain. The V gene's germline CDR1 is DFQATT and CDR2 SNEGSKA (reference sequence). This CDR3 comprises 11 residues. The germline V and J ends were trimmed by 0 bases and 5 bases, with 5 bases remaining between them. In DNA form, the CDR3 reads TGCAGTGCTAGAGATGCCCACGAGCAGTACTTC. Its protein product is CSARDAHEQYF.

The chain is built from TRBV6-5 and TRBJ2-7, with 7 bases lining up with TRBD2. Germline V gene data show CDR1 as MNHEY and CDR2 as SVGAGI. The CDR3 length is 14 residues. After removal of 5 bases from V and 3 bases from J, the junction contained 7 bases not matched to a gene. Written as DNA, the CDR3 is TGTGCCAGCAGTGGCCGGGGGGTAGGCTACGAGCAGTACTTC. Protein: CASSGRGVGYEQYF.

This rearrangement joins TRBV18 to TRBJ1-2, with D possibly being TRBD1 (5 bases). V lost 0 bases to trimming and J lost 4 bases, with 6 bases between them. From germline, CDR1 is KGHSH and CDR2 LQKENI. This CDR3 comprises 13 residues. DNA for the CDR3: TGTGCCAGCTCACCACCGGGGACCTATGGCTACACCTTC. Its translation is CASSPPGTYGYTF.